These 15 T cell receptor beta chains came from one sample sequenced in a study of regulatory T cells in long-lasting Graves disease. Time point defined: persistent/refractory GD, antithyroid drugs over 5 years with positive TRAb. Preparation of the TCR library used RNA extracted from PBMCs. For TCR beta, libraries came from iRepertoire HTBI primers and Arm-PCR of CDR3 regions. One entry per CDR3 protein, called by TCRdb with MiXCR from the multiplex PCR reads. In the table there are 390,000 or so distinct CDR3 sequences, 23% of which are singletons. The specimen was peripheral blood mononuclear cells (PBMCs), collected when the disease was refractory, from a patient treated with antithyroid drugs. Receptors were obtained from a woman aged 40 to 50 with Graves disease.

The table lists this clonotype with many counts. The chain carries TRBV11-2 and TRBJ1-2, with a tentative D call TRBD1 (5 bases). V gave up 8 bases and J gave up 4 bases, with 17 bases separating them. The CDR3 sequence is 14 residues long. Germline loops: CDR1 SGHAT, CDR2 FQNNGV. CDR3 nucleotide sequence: TGTGCCAGCGTAGGGGTAGGAGGGCCCTATGGCTACACCTTC. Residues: CASVGVGGPYGYTF.

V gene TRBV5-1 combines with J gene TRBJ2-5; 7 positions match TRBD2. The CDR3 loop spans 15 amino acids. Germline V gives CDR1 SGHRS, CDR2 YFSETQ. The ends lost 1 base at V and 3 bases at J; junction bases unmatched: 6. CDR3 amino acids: CASSLYLAEEETQYF. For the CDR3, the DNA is TGCGCCAGCAGCTTGTACCTAGCGGAGGAAGAGACCCAGTACTTC.

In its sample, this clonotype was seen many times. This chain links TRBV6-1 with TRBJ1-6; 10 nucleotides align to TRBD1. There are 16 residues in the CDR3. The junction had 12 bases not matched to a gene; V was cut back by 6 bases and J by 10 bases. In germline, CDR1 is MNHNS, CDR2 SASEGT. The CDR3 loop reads CASSFGPGQGRSPLHF. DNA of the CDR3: TGTGCCAGCAGCTTCGGCCCGGGACAGGGGAGATCACCCCTCCACTTT.

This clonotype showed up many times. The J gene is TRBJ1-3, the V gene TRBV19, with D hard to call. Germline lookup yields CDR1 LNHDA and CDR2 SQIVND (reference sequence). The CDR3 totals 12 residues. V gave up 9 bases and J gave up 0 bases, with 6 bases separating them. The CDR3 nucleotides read TGTGCCAGCAGTGCCTCTGGAAACACCATATATTTT. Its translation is CASSASGNTIYF.

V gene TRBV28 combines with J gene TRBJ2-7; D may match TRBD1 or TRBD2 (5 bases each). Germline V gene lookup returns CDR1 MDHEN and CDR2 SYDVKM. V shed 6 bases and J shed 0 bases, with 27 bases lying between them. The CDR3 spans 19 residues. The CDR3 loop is CASSPEGLLAGIGSYEQYF. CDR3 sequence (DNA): TGTGCCAGCAGCCCAGAAGGACTTCTGGCAGGGATCGGCTCCTACGAGCAGTACTTC. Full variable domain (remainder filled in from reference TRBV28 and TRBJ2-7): DVKVTQSSRYLVKRTGEKVFLECVQDMDHENMFWYRQDPGLGLRLIYFSYDVKMKEKGDIPEGYSVSREKKERFSLILESASTNQTSMYLCASSPEGLLAGIGSYEQYFGPGTRLTVT.

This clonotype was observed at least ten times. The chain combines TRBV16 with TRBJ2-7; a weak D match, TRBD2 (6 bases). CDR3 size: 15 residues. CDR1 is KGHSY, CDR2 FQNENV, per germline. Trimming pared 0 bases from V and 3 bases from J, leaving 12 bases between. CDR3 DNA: TGTGCCAGCAGCCAATCGGGGAGGAAAGTCTACGAGCAGTACTTC. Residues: CASSQSGRKVYEQYF.

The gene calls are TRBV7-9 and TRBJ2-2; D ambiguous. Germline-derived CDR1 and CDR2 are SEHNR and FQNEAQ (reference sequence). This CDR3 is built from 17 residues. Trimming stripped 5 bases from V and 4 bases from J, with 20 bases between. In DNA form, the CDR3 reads TGTGCCAGCAGCGTTCGGGCCGAAACCTTGGTCACCGGGGAGCTGTTTTTT. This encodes CASSVRAETLVTGELFF. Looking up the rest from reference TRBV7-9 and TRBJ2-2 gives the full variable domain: DTGVSQNPRHKITKRGQNVTFRCDPISEHNRLYWYRQTLGQGPEFLTYFQNEAQLEKSRLLSDRFSAERPKGSFSTLEIQRTEQGDSAMYLCASSVRAETLVTGELFFGEGSRLTVL.

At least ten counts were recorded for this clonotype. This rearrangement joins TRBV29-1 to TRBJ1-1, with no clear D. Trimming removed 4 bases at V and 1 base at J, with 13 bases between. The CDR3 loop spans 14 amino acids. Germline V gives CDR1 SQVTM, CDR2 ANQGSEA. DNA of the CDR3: TGCAGCGTTGCCCCCCTCGTGGGGAACACTGAAGCTTTCTTT. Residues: CSVAPLVGNTEAFF.

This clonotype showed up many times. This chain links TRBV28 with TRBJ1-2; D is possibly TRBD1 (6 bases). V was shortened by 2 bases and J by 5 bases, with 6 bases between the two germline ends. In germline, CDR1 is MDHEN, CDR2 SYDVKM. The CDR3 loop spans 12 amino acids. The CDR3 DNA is TGTGCCAGCAGTTTAAGGGGGTATGGCTACACCTTC. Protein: CASSLRGYGYTF.

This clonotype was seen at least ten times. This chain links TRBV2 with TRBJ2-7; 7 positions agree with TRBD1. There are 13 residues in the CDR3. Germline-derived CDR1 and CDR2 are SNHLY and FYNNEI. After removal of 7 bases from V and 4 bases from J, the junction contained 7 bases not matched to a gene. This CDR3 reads CASILYRGYEQYF. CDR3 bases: TGTGCCAGCATTTTGTACAGGGGATACGAGCAGTACTTC.

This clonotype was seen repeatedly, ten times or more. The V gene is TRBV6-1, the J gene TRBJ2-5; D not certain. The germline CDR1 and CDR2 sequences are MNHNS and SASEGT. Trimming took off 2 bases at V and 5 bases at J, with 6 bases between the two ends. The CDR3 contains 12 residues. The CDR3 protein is CASSERWETQYF. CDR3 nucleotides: TGTGCCAGCAGTGAACGCTGGGAGACCCAGTACTTC.

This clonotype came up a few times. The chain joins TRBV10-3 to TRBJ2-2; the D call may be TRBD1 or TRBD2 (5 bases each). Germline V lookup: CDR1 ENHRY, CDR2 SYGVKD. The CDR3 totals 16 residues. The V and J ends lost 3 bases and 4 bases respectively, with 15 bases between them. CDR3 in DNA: TGTGCCATCAGTGACCCTAGGGGTGGAGGCACCGGGGAGCTGTTTTTT. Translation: CAISDPRGGGTGELFF.

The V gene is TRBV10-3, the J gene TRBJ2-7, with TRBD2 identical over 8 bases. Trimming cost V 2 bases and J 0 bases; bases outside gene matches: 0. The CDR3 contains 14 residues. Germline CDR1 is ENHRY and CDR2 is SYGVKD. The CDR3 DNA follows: TGTGCCATCAGTGAGACTAGCGGCTCCTACGAGCAGTACTTC. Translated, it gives CAISETSGSYEQYF.

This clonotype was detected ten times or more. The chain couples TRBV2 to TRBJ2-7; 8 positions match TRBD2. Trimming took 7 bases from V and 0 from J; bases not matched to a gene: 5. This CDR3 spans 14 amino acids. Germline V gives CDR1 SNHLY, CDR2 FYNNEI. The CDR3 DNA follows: TGTGCCAGCAAGGGACTAGGGAGCTCCTACGAGCAGTACTTC. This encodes CASKGLGSSYEQYF.

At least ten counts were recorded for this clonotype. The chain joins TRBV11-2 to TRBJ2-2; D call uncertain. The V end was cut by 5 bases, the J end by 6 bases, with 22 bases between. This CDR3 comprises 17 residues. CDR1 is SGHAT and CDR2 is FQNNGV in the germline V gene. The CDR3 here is CASSSAKGPGLPGELFF. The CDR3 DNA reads TGTGCCAGCAGCAGCGCAAAAGGGCCGGGTCTTCCCGGGGAGCTGTTTTTT. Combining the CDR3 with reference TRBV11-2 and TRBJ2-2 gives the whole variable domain EAGVAQSPRYKIIEKRQSVAFWCNPISGHATLYWYQQILGQGPKLLIQFQNNGVVDDSQLPKDRFSAERLKGVDSTLKIQPAKLEDSAVYLCASSSAKGPGLPGELFFGEGSRLTVL.